Ten or more counts support the clone carrying this TCR beta chain. Antigen unknown. The sample originates from a study of T cells after yellow fever vaccination. Study-level points and caveats: Overlap between CD4 and CD8 compartments was detected for a small share of clonotypes. There was a possibility that FACS-sorted repertoires contained abundant clonotypes contaminating from the bulk population. Primary-vaccination clones mostly resurfaced post-booster (96% CD4, 75% to 90% CD8).

CDR3 length: 11 residues. V was trimmed by 6 bases and J by 7 bases, leaving 12 bases between them. The germline V gene encodes CDR1 DFQATT and CDR2 SNEGSKA (reference sequence). Researchers made TCR cDNA using 5'RACE template switching, and this step added a universal primer site and UMIs. TCRdb reprocessed the 5' RACE reads via MiXCR and lists one record per CDR3 protein. The profile shows a few hundred thousand distinct CDR3 sequences, roughly 4.3% of them singletons. The chain combines TRBV20-1 with TRBJ1-2; D might be TRBD1 (5 bases). This TCR came from a young man who received the YFV17D yellow fever vaccine. The source was PBMCs, collected 5 days after the yellow fever booster vaccination. The CDR3 sequence is CSARAGAGYTF. The CDR3, as DNA: TGCAGTGCCCGGGCCGGGGCTGGCTACACCTTC.